This is a list of T cell receptor beta chains from one sample in a study of shared clonotypes between healthy human individuals. Assay: immunoSEQ multiplex PCR; the TCRdb copy retains only in-frame clones and omits some. Of about 600,000 clones listed, roughly 79% are singletons. Specimen: PBMCs. These receptors were collected from a middle-aged woman in good health. Some clones in this sample may be carry-over from other donors' samples. CDR3s include the opening cysteine and the closing phenylalanine or tryptophan. A D gene is named only where the DNA matches it firmly. Rows give clone size only sometimes, using once, few, many, or a class for an expanded clone.

size,J,D,V,length,DNA,CDR3
.,TRBJ1-1,TRBD1,TRBV18,16,TGTGCCAGCTCACCCCGAACAGGGGTATTGGACACTGAAGCTTTCTTT,CASSPRTGVLDTEAFF
.,TRBJ1-5,.,TRBV30,13,TGTGCCTGGAACAAACCAGGGACCCAGCCCCAGCATTTT,CAWNKPGTQPQHF
.,TRBJ1-2,TRBD1,TRBV28,15,TGTGCCAGCAGTTTTTGGGACAGCCGACGCTATGGCTACACCTTC,CASSFWDSRRYGYTF
.,TRBJ2-1,TRBD2,TRBV11-2,14,TGTGCCAGCGGACTAGCGGGGGGCTACAATGAGCAGTTCTTC,CASGLAGGYNEQFF
.,TRBJ2-2,.,TRBV19,15,TGTGCCAGTAGTAAAGGTTCGGGGAACACCGGGGAGCTGTTTTTT,CASSKGSGNTGELFF
.,TRBJ2-1,TRBD2,TRBV7-9,19,TGTGCCAGCAGCTTAGCGGGGACGGGAGGTGAGCACTCCTGGGCACTCCAGTTCTTC,CASSLAGTGGEHSWALQFF
.,TRBJ1-2,.,TRBV18,16,TGTGCCAGCTCACCGTCTGGGACGGGGAGACTCTATGGCTACACCTTC,CASSPSGTGRLYGYTF
.,TRBJ2-2,.,TRBV12-5,15,TGTGCTAGTGGGCGCCAAAGCGGGAACACCGGGGAGCTGTTTTTT,CASGRQSGNTGELFF
.,TRBJ1-4,.,TRBV18,12,TGTGCCAGCCGGGACCTGAGGGAAAAACTGCTTTTT,CASRDLREKLLF
.,TRBJ1-1,TRBD1,TRBV27,17,TGTGCCAGCAGTCCACACTTAAACAGGGGGCGACTCACTGAAGCTTTCTTT,CASSPHLNRGRLTEAFF
.,TRBJ2-7,.,TRBV20-1,11,TGCAGTGCTAGAGACTCCTACGAGCAGTACTTC,CSARDSYEQYF
.,TRBJ1-2,.,TRBV7-9,17,TGTGCCAGCAGTAAACCGGCGGGAAAATCGGGTCGAGAGGGCTACACCTTC,CASSKPAGKSGREGYTF
.,TRBJ2-7,TRBD1,TRBV7-2,16,TGTGCCAGCAGCCCAAGGGGAGGGACAGGGGTCTACGAGCAGTACTTC,CASSPRGGTGVYEQYF
.,TRBJ1-2,TRBD1,TRBV29-1,12,TGCAGCGTACAGGGGGTTAACTATGGCTACACCTTC,CSVQGVNYGYTF
.,TRBJ2-1,.,TRBV29-1,12,TGCAGCGTAGAATCGGGACTCCAAGAGCAGTTCTTC,CSVESGLQEQFF
.,TRBJ2-1,TRBD1,TRBV7-3,14,TGTGCCAGCAGCTTACAAACAGGGGCGGGTGAGCAGTTCTTC,CASSLQTGAGEQFF
.,TRBJ2-5,TRBD2,TRBV28,19,TGTGCCAGCAGTTTATTCAGCGGGGGAGGGAGGTTCGGGCAAGAGACCCAGTACTTC,CASSLFSGGGRFGQETQYF
.,TRBJ1-2,.,TRBV7-8,15,TGTGCCAGCAGCTTACCAGTGAGGGGGGTCGGCGGCTACACCTTC,CASSLPVRGVGGYTF
.,TRBJ1-1,.,TRBV14,14,TGTGCCAGCAGCCAAGTAGGGCGGTCCTTGAATGCTTTCTTT,CASSQVGRSLNAFF
.,TRBJ2-5,.,TRBV28,15,TGTGCCAGCAGTTTGGCCCCAGGGTTACAAGAGACCCAGTACTTC,CASSLAPGLQETQYF
.,TRBJ2-5,.,TRBV28,14,TGTGCCAGCAGGGATAAGGACAGCCAAGAGACCCAGTACTTC,CASRDKDSQETQYF
.,TRBJ2-1,.,TRBV7-8,13,TGTGCCAGCAGCTTAGACTACTACAATGAGCAGTTCTTC,CASSLDYYNEQFF
.,TRBJ1-2,.,TRBV29-1,14,TGCAGCGTTGAATGGCAGGGCGAAAACTATGGCTACACCTTC,CSVEWQGENYGYTF
.,TRBJ1-1,.,TRBV6-1,15,TGTGCCAGCACGCTGGCAGGGCATGGGGATACTGAAGCTTTCTTT,CASTLAGHGDTEAFF
.,TRBJ2-7,.,TRBV21-1,15,TGTGCCAGCACCAGTGGACTAGCGATCTCCTACGAGCAGTACTTC,CASTSGLAISYEQYF
few,TRBJ2-4,TRBD2,TRBV2,14,TGTGCCAGCAGTGAAACTAGCGGGAGAAACATTCAGTACTTC,CASSETSGRNIQYF
.,TRBJ2-7,.,TRBV7-2,15,TGTGCCAGCAGCACTACCGGGATTAGCTCCTACGAGCAGTACTTC,CASSTTGISSYEQYF